These 15 T cell receptor beta chains were sequenced from one sample in a study of shared clonotypes between healthy human individuals. Sequenced by immunoSEQ multiplex PCR; TCRdb stores in-frame clones only, minus some. The sample includes about 510,000 clones, around 79% of them seen just once. The sequencing input was PBMCs. The receptors stem from a woman aged 40 to 50 in good health. Some clones in this sample may be carry-over from other donors' samples.

The chain couples TRBV4-3 to TRBJ1-5; D is undetermined. Germline V gene data show CDR1 as LGHNA and CDR2 as YSLEER. This CDR3 region has 16 residues. V lost 1 base to trimming and J lost 2 bases, with 12 bases between them. The CDR3 DNA is TGCGCCAGCAGCCAAGGGGTAACAGTCGGCAATCAGCCCCAGCATTTT. Residues: CASSQGVTVGNQPQHF.

This clone was picked up many times. This chain connects TRBV18 to TRBJ2-2, with D perhaps matching TRBD1 (6 bases). Germline V lookup: CDR1 KGHSH, CDR2 LQKENI. Trimming left V 1 base short and J 4 bases short, with 13 bases between. This CDR3 contains 16 residues. The CDR3 DNA follows: TGTGCCAGCTCACCACGTAACAGGGATAGCACCGGGGAGCTGTTTTTT. This encodes CASSPRNRDSTGELFF.

This clone was recorded many times. The chain combines TRBV6-5 with TRBJ2-3, with 7 bases identical to TRBD1. Germline assignment: CDR1 MNHEY and CDR2 SVGAGI. CDR3 length: 14 amino acids. Trimming took 8 bases from V and 8 from J; bases not matched to a gene: 13. DNA of the CDR3: TGTGCCAGCGGATACGGGACAGATCACCCTACGCAGTATTTT. Protein product: CASGYGTDHPTQYF.

The chain joins TRBV14 to TRBJ1-3; no definite D call. The V gene's germline CDR1 is SGHDN and CDR2 FVKESK. This CDR3 is 14 amino acids long. V was pared by 4 bases and J by 7 bases, with 14 bases between. The CDR3 DNA is TGTGCCAGCAGCCCGCTCTCCGTAGTGAACACCATATATTTT. Amino acids: CASSPLSVVNTIYF.

A few counts support this clone. The V call is TRBV7-2, the J call TRBJ2-5; TRBD1 aligns across 9 bases. Germline V gene lookup returns CDR1 SGHTA and CDR2 FQGNSA. CDR3 length: 14 amino acids. V was pared by 5 bases and J by 6 bases, with 7 bases of the junction left unmatched. The CDR3 reads CASSNTGGKKTQYF. CDR3 bases: TGTGCCAGCAGCAACACAGGGGGCAAAAAGACCCAGTACTTC. The full variable domain, in which reference TRBV7-2 and TRBJ2-5 provide the parts outside the CDR3, is GAGVSQSPSNKVTEKGKDVELRCDPISGHTALYWYRQSLGQGLEFLIYFQGNSAPDKSGLPSDRFSAERTGGSVSTLTIQRTQQEDSAVYLCASSNTGGKKTQYFGPGTRLLVL.

This clone has just a few counts. The chain has TRBV28 and TRBJ2-7, with D tentatively TRBD1 (5 bases). The CDR3 is 12 residues long. With 6 bases removed from V and 0 bases from J, the gap between germline ends came to 6 bases. CDR1 MDHEN and CDR2 SYDVKM come from the germline V gene. This chain's CDR3 is CASRTDSYEQYF. The DNA of the CDR3 is TGTGCCAGCAGGACAGACTCCTACGAGCAGTACTTC.

The V and J genes are TRBV19 and TRBJ2-1, with 12 positions matching TRBD2. Unmatched junction bases numbered 12, after V lost 5 bases and J lost 7 bases. The germline V gene has CDR1 LNHDA and CDR2 SQIVND (reference sequence). CDR3 length: 17 amino acids. CDR3 loop: CASSPNFLAGGVNEQFF. CDR3 in DNA: TGTGCCAGTAGTCCCAATTTCCTAGCGGGAGGGGTGAATGAGCAGTTCTTC.

The chain recombines TRBV14 with TRBJ1-6; D uncertain. The CDR3 covers 15 residues. V was pared by 1 base and J by 8 bases, with 12 bases between. The germline CDR1 and CDR2 sequences are SGHDN and FVKESK. The CDR3 region has the DNA TGTGCCAGCAGCCAAGTACAGAATCGCGATTCACCCCTCCACTTT. Its translation is CASSQVQNRDSPLHF.

The chain carries TRBV4-2 and TRBJ2-1, with 10 bases that match TRBD2. The CDR3 covers 16 residues. Looked up from germline, CDR1 is LGHNA and CDR2 is YNFKEQ. The V and J ends lost 0 bases and 5 bases, in that order; junction bases with no gene match: 4. In nucleotides, the CDR3 is TGTGCCAGCAGCCAAGATTGGCTAGCGGGGGACAATGAGCAGTTCTTC. Translation: CASSQDWLAGDNEQFF.

The rearrangement joins TRBV6-1 to TRBJ1-1, with D perhaps TRBD1 (5 bases). The germline CDR1 and CDR2 sequences are MNHNS and SASEGT. V shed 3 bases and J shed 7 bases, with 12 bases lying between them. This CDR3 is built from 13 residues. CDR3 in amino acids: CASSEDTFDEAFF. In nucleotides, the CDR3 is TGTGCCAGCAGTGAGGACACCTTTGATGAAGCTTTCTTT.

This clone was observed a few times. The V call is TRBV29-1, the J call TRBJ2-7, with TRBD1 identical over 7 bases. Trimming took 7 bases from V and 4 from J; bases not matched to a gene: 10. This CDR3 region has 13 residues. The V gene's germline CDR1 is SQVTM and CDR2 ANQGSEA. This CDR3 reads CSAAPGTAYEQYF. Written as DNA, the CDR3 is TGCAGCGCTGCCCCCGGGACAGCGTACGAGCAGTACTTC.

The J gene is TRBJ2-7, the V gene TRBV7-2; D not resolved. Trimming removed 0 bases from V and 2 bases from J, with 11 bases in between. Germline loops: CDR1 SGHTA, CDR2 FQGNSA. CDR3 size: 15 residues. The CDR3 sequence: CASSLATARAYEQYF. The DNA for the CDR3 is TGTGCCAGCAGCTTAGCCACAGCAAGGGCCTACGAGCAGTACTTC.

This clone was found many times. This chain joins TRBV5-1 and TRBJ2-5, with 7 bases identical to TRBD2. CDR3 length equals 13 residues. J gave up 6 bases and V 3 bases, and 5 bases lay outside the gene matches. Germline V lookup: CDR1 SGHRS, CDR2 YFSETQ. The CDR3 DNA sequence: TGCGCCAGCAGCTCCGGGACTATACAGACCCAGTACTTC. Protein sequence: CASSSGTIQTQYF.

The chain carries TRBV9 and TRBJ2-7; 7 bases are a match to TRBD2. Germline CDR1 SGDLS, CDR2 YYNGEE. The CDR3 length is 15 residues. V shed 3 bases and J 2 bases; nucleotides not matched to a gene: 8. Here the CDR3 DNA reads TGTGCCAGCAGCGCGCAAGTAGCGGGCGCCTACGAGCAGTACTTC. This translates into CASSAQVAGAYEQYF.

The chain employs TRBV15 and TRBJ2-7; the match to TRBD1 covers 10 bases. The junction had 12 bases not matched to a gene; V was cut back by 6 bases and J by 4 bases. Germline V CDR1 and CDR2: LNHNV, YYDKDF (reference sequence). The CDR3 spans 16 residues. Written as DNA, the CDR3 is TGTGCCACCAGTCCGCCGCCGGGACAGGGGACATACGAGCAGTACTTC. Its translation is CATSPPPGQGTYEQYF.